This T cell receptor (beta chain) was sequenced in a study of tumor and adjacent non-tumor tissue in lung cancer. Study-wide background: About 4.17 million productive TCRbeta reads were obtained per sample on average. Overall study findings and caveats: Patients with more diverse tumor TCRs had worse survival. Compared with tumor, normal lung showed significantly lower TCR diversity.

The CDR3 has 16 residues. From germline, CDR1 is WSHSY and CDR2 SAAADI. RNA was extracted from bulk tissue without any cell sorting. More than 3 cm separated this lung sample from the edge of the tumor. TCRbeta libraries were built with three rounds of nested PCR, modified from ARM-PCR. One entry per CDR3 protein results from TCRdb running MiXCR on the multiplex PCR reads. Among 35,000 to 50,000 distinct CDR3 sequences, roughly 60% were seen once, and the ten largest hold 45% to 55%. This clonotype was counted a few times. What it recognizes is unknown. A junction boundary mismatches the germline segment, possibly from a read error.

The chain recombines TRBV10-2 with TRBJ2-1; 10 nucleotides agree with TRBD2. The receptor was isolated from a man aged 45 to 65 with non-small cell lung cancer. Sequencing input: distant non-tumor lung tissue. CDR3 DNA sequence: TGCGCCAGCAGTGAGCCTAGCGGGAGCTCCTACAGTGAGCAGTTCTTC. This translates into CASSEPSGSSYSEQFF.